This passage covers 32 T cell receptor beta chains from one sample sequenced in a study of OX40 agonist ivuxolimab in advanced cancers. Sequenced by immunoSEQ multiplex PCR; TCRdb stores in-frame clones only, minus some. Here the sample spans 62,000 or so clones, around nine tenths being singletons. This specimen was CD4+ or CD8+ T cells sorted from blood, taken in a trial of the OX40 agonist ivuxolimab. The receptors stem from an adult with an advanced solid tumor such as melanoma, head and neck, liver or kidney cancer.

The chain links TRBV29-1 to TRBJ1-5, with a weak D call TRBD1 (6 bases). Germline-derived CDR1 and CDR2 are SQVTM and ANQGSEA. This CDR3 is 12 amino acids long. V gave up 7 bases and J gave up 4 bases, with 11 bases separating them. CDR3 sequence (DNA): TGCAGCGCAGGGGATAGGAATCAGCCCCAGCATTTT. Amino acids: CSAGDRNQPQHF. Based on the CDR3 plus reference TRBV29-1 and TRBJ1-5, the full variable domain is SAVISQKPSRDICQRGTSLTIQCQVDSQVTMMFWYRQQPGQSLTLIATANQGSEATYESGFVIDKFPISRPNLTFSTLTVSNMSPEDSSIYLCSAGDRNQPQHFGDGTRLSIL.

This clone turned up a few times. The V call is TRBV29-1, the J call TRBJ1-1; D is unclear. Between the trimmed V and J ends, which lost 4 bases and 0 bases, there was a span of 6 bases. This CDR3 contains 12 residues. Germline CDR1 is SQVTM and CDR2 is ANQGSEA. The CDR3 bases are TGCAGCGTTGGTCGGGTGAACACTGAAGCTTTCTTT. It codes for CSVGRVNTEAFF.

A few counts support this clone. The J gene is TRBJ2-3, the V gene TRBV5-1; TRBD2 agrees at 11 bases. Germline CDR1 SGHRS, CDR2 YFSETQ. The trim removed 4 bases at V and 6 bases at J, leaving 4 bases unmatched. The CDR3 loop spans 14 amino acids. The CDR3 spells CASSTSGGGDTQYF. CDR3 in DNA: TGCGCCAGCAGCACTAGCGGGGGAGGGGATACGCAGTATTTT.

The rearrangement links TRBV7-9 to TRBJ2-7, with a weak D call TRBD1 (5 bases). The V gene lost 1 base and the J gene lost 5 bases, with 12 bases spanning the gap. This CDR3 is built from 14 residues. Germline loops: CDR1 SEHNR, CDR2 FQNEAQ (reference sequence). CDR3 in DNA: TGTGCCAGCAGCTTAGGCTCGGACACCAACGAGCAGTACTTC. Its protein product is CASSLGSDTNEQYF.

The gene calls are TRBV4-1 and TRBJ2-7; 8 bases map to TRBD1. The J segment lost 4 bases and the V segment lost 3 bases, leaving 8 bases of the junction unmatched. Germline CDR1 and CDR2: MGHRA and YSYEKL. The CDR3 has 15 amino acids. CDR3 sequence: CASSQLTGARYEQYF. In DNA, the CDR3 is TGCGCCAGCAGCCAGTTGACAGGGGCGAGGTACGAGCAGTACTTC.

The CDR3 sequence is CASSLTGVYEQYF. CDR3 coding DNA: TGTGCCAGCAGCTTAACGGGGGTCTACGAGCAGTACTTC. The gene calls are TRBV7-2 and TRBJ2-7; TRBD2 might be the D (6 bases). Germline CDR1 SGHTA, CDR2 FQGNSA. V was pared by 2 bases and J by 3 bases, with 8 bases between. The CDR3 runs to 13 residues.

CDR3 DNA: TGTGCCAGCAGCGCTACTGTCGTCAGTCCACCCTATGGCTACACCTTC. Protein product: CASSATVVSPPYGYTF. V and J are TRBV7-2 and TRBJ1-2; D gene unclear. The CDR3 loop spans 16 amino acids. Trimming pared 5 bases from V and 4 bases from J, leaving 20 bases between. Germline V gene lookup returns CDR1 SGHTA and CDR2 FQGNSA.

This sequence joins TRBV6-1 and TRBJ1-5; 11 positions match TRBD1. With V trimmed by 1 base and J by 9 bases, 2 bases remained unmatched. Germline CDR1 MNHNS, CDR2 SASEGT. This CDR3 spans 14 amino acids. CDR3 sequence reads: CASSEGTGGSPQHF. The CDR3 bases are TGTGCCAGCAGTGAAGGGACAGGGGGCTCGCCCCAGCATTTT.

The chain carries TRBV6-5 and TRBJ1-1; 7 bases align to TRBD1. V lost 4 bases to trimming and J lost 0 bases; unmatched junction nucleotides: 8. The CDR3 is 16 amino acids. Germline lookup yields CDR1 MNHEY and CDR2 SVGAGI. CDR3 loop: CASSSGQEPMNTEAFF. CDR3 nucleotide sequence: TGTGCCAGCAGTTCCGGACAGGAGCCTATGAACACTGAAGCTTTCTTT.

The rearrangement joins TRBV28 to TRBJ2-7; 7 bases align to TRBD1. Germline values: CDR1 MDHEN, CDR2 SYDVKM. This CDR3 is 14 amino acids long. The V and J ends lost 2 bases and 4 bases, in that order; junction bases with no gene match: 5. Written as DNA, the CDR3 is TGTGCCAGCAGTTTACCAATGACAGGGTACGAGCAGTACTTC. This gives the protein CASSLPMTGYEQYF.

This CDR3 is CASSSPGTGGPKEQFF. The DNA of the CDR3 is TGTGCCAGCAGTAGCCCCGGGACAGGGGGCCCTAAGGAGCAGTTCTTC. The chain couples TRBV6-6 to TRBJ2-1, with 12 bases lining up with TRBD1. CDR1 MNHNY and CDR2 SVGAGI come from the germline V gene (reference sequence). V gave up 5 bases and J gave up 10 bases; unmatched junction bases: 12. This CDR3 spans 16 amino acids.

V is TRBV18 and J is TRBJ2-2, with a possible D match to TRBD1 (7 bases). Germline CDR1 is KGHSH and CDR2 is LQKENI. The V and J ends lost 6 bases and 10 bases respectively, with 12 bases between them. The CDR3 covers 12 residues. CDR3 sequence reads: CASSQGGVELFF. CDR3 sequence (DNA): TGTGCCAGCTCGCAGGGGGGAGTGGAGCTGTTTTTT.

This rearrangement joins TRBV18 to TRBJ1-3, with a tentative D call TRBD1 (5 bases). Looked up from germline, CDR1 is KGHSH and CDR2 is LQKENI. Trimming stripped 3 bases from V and 0 bases from J, with 9 bases between. The CDR3 is made up of 15 amino acids. The CDR3 is CASSPSGGSGNTIYF. The CDR3 DNA follows: TGTGCCAGCTCACCCTCCGGGGGCTCTGGAAACACCATATATTTT.

V gene TRBV2 combines with J gene TRBJ1-1, with D hard to call. The germline V gene has CDR1 SNHLY and CDR2 FYNNEI. CDR3 length: 13 amino acids. Between the trimmed V and J ends, which lost 4 bases and 1 base, there was a span of 7 bases. For the CDR3, the DNA is TGTGCCAGCAGTGTTGGCGAGAACACTGAAGCTTTCTTT. Its translation: CASSVGENTEAFF. Based on the CDR3 plus reference TRBV2 and TRBJ1-1, the full variable domain is EPEVTQTPSHQVTQMGQEVILRCVPISNHLYFYWYRQILGQKVEFLVSFYNNEISEKSEIFDDQFSVERPDGSNFTLKIRSTKLEDSAMYFCASSVGENTEAFFGQGTRLTVV.

The chain joins TRBV7-9 to TRBJ2-7; D possibly corresponds to TRBD2 (6 bases). V dropped 5 bases and J dropped 2 bases, with 16 bases sitting between them. Germline CDR1 reads SEHNR; CDR2 reads FQNEAQ (reference sequence). The CDR3 covers 15 residues. CDR3 sequence: CASSPATGVPYEQYF. The CDR3 DNA sequence: TGTGCCAGCAGCCCCGCAACGGGAGTCCCCTACGAGCAGTACTTC. Full variable domain (missing parts from reference TRBV7-9 and TRBJ2-7): DTGVSQNPRHKITKRGQNVTFRCDPISEHNRLYWYRQTLGQGPEFLTYFQNEAQLEKSRLLSDRFSAERPKGSFSTLEIQRTEQGDSAMYLCASSPATGVPYEQYFGPGTRLTVT.

V is TRBV4-3 and J is TRBJ2-3, with a possible D match to TRBD1 (6 bases). V dropped 1 base and J dropped 0 bases, with 11 bases sitting between them. Germline-derived CDR1 and CDR2 are LGHNA and YSLEER. This CDR3 is 16 amino acids long. The CDR3 DNA sequence: TGCGCCAGCAGCCAAGTTGGACAGACTAGCACAGATACGCAGTATTTT. Residues: CASSQVGQTSTDTQYF.

J is TRBJ1-1 and V is TRBV9; D not certain. The CDR3 consists of 14 residues. The V end lost 3 bases, the J end lost 0 bases, and 9 bases lay between the germline ends. The germline V gene encodes CDR1 SGDLS and CDR2 YYNGEE. The CDR3 bases are TGTGCCAGCAGCGCTGACATGCTGAACACTGAAGCTTTCTTT. Translated: CASSADMLNTEAFF.

The CDR3 region is CASRNSPNTEAFF. The CDR3, as DNA: TGTGCCAGCAGGAACAGTCCGAACACTGAAGCTTTCTTT. The gene calls are TRBV25-1 and TRBJ1-1; D remains unclear. CDR1 and CDR2 from the germline V gene are MGHDK and SYGVNS. V gave up 6 bases and J gave up 1 base, with 9 bases separating them. The CDR3 covers 13 residues.

The chain recombines TRBV5-4 with TRBJ2-1; D remains ambiguous. The CDR3 is made up of 15 amino acids. Looked up from germline, CDR1 is SGHNT and CDR2 is YYREEE (reference sequence). Trimming left V 4 bases short and J 0 bases short, with 11 bases between. The CDR3 bases are TGTGCCAGCAGCGACGTCGGTAGCTCCTACAATGAGCAGTTCTTC. It encodes CASSDVGSSYNEQFF.

This rearrangement joins TRBV10-3 to TRBJ1-2, with 10 bases that match TRBD1. With 0 bases clipped from V and 3 bases from J, the junction kept 7 bases outside the gene matches. This CDR3 contains 17 residues. Germline V CDR1 and CDR2: ENHRY, SYGVKD. The CDR3 loop reads CAISESRQGATDYGYTF. DNA of the CDR3: TGTGCCATCAGTGAGTCACGACAGGGGGCGACGGACTATGGCTACACCTTC.

The genes are TRBV6-5 and TRBJ1-6; D is uncertain. The CDR3 runs 12 residues. Deletions cut 0 bases from V and 14 bases from J, with 8 bases between. Per germline, CDR1 MNHEY and CDR2 SVGAGI. In DNA, the CDR3 is TGTGCCAGCAGTTACTCGAGTCAAACCCTCCACTTT. It encodes CASSYSSQTLHF.

This clone was recorded once. The rearrangement joins TRBV9 to TRBJ1-2, with 8 bases lining up with TRBD1. Germline V lookup: CDR1 SGDLS, CDR2 YYNGEE. With 0 bases clipped from V and 4 bases from J, the junction kept 5 bases outside the gene matches. The CDR3 loop spans 15 amino acids. CDR3 coding DNA: TGTGCCAGCAGCGTAGGACAGGGGCTCTCCTATGGCTACACCTTC. Translated: CASSVGQGLSYGYTF.

V and J are TRBV19 and TRBJ2-5, with 7 bases aligning to TRBD2. CDR3 length: 13 amino acids. CDR1 and CDR2 from the germline V gene are LNHDA and SQIVND (reference sequence). V dropped 10 bases and J dropped 3; count of bases not matched to a gene: 8. This CDR3 reads CATSPGTKETQYF. CDR3 coding DNA: TGTGCCACCTCCCCCGGGACTAAAGAGACCCAGTACTTC.

This clone is medium-sized in the sample. The V and J genes are TRBV2 and TRBJ2-7; 7 positions agree with TRBD2. CDR1 is SNHLY and CDR2 is FYNNEI in the germline V gene. V shed 8 bases, J shed 0 bases, and the junction held 7 bases outside the gene matches. The CDR3 loop spans 14 amino acids. CDR3 region: CASAPSGISYEQYF. CDR3 sequence (DNA): TGTGCCAGCGCCCCGAGCGGGATCTCCTACGAGCAGTACTTC.

This rearrangement joins TRBV7-8 to TRBJ1-4; 11 nucleotides line up with TRBD1. CDR1 is SGHVS, CDR2 FQNEAQ, per germline. This CDR3 has 16 residues. J was trimmed by 12 bases and V by 5 bases; bases with no gene match: 14. The CDR3, as DNA: TGTGCCAGCAGCGCCGAGGGCGGGACAGGGGGTCGTGAACTGTTTTTT. Residues: CASSAEGGTGGRELFF.

This chain joins TRBV19 and TRBJ2-3, with 7 bases matching TRBD2. From germline, CDR1 is LNHDA and CDR2 SQIVND (reference sequence). Trimming cost V 3 bases and J 4 bases; bases outside gene matches: 7. The CDR3 has 15 residues. CDR3 coding DNA: TGTGCCAGTAGTATGGCGCGGGAGTTGGCAGATACGCAGTATTTT. Translated, it gives CASSMARELADTQYF.

The V and J genes are TRBV5-6 and TRBJ1-2; D call uncertain. CDR3 length: 12 amino acids. Trimming stripped 0 bases from V and 6 bases from J, with 6 bases between. CDR1 and CDR2 from the germline V gene are SGHDT and YYEEEE. The CDR3 DNA is TGTGCCAGCAGCTTGGTCGGGGATGGCTACACCTTC. This sequence encodes CASSLVGDGYTF.

This chain uses TRBV5-1 with TRBJ1-1; D is unresolved. V was shortened by 2 bases and J by 4 bases, with 12 bases between the two germline ends. This CDR3 contains 14 residues. In germline, CDR1 is SGHRS, CDR2 YFSETQ. The CDR3 sequence is CASSFTAAGTEAFF. The CDR3 coding sequence is TGCGCCAGCAGCTTTACTGCCGCGGGCACTGAAGCTTTCTTT.

J is TRBJ1-3 and V is TRBV4-1; maybe TRBD1 (5 bases). This CDR3 region has 17 residues. Trimming left V 0 bases short and J 1 base short, with 13 bases between. Germline assignment: CDR1 MGHRA and CDR2 YSYEKL. The CDR3 loop is CASSQDGRGRSGNTIYF. The DNA of the CDR3 is TGCGCCAGCAGCCAAGATGGTCGGGGCCGGTCTGGAAACACCATATATTTT.

The V and J genes are TRBV14 and TRBJ2-1; unclear D gene. The CDR3 totals 14 residues. V was cut by 4 bases and J by 4 bases, with 11 bases left in between. Germline assignment: CDR1 SGHDN and CDR2 FVKESK. As DNA, the CDR3 is TGTGCCAGCAGCCCGTTCGGTTATTACAATGAGCAGTTCTTC. It codes for CASSPFGYYNEQFF.

This sequence joins TRBV18 and TRBJ1-3, with a weak D call TRBD1 (6 bases). The CDR3 loop spans 21 amino acids. CDR1 and CDR2 (germline): KGHSH, LQKENI. The V end lost 4 bases, the J end lost 2 bases, and 30 bases lay between the germline ends. CDR3 DNA sequence: TGTGCCAGCTCACGAAGGGCCCCTGAGGAAGCAGGACAGTTTACTGGAAACACCATATATTTT. Protein sequence: CASSRRAPEEAGQFTGNTIYF.

The chain recombines TRBV5-4 with TRBJ2-1; 7 bases line up with TRBD2. Trimming cost V 0 bases and J 9 bases; bases outside gene matches: 12. Germline V gives CDR1 SGHNT, CDR2 YYREEE (reference sequence). This CDR3 has 16 amino acids. Here the CDR3 DNA reads TGTGCCAGCAGCTTGGGAGGATCGGGGGGAGTAGGTGAGCAGTTCTTC. It specifies CASSLGGSGGVGEQFF.